This T cell receptor (beta chain) was recorded in a study of T cell repertoires in cytomegalovirus infection. Study context: Indicated by public TCR beta signatures were CMV infection and matching HLA type. Overall study results and limits: In two of eight donors, the top clonotype was HLA-C-restricted CMV-specific.

TCRdb independently ran MiXCR on the reads; one entry per CDR3 protein. The table shows under 500,000 distinct CDR3 sequences, with roughly 46% occurring only once. The J segment lost 4 bases and the V segment lost 11 bases, leaving 3 bases of the junction unmatched. The CDR3 is 12 residues long. The germline CDR1 and CDR2 sequences are ENHRY and SYGVKD. About this clonotype: Its antigen is as yet unknown.

Sequencing was performed on cultured PBMCs, taken from culture after CMV antigen stimulation. This clonotype was sampled from a human donor in good health (CMV status not recorded). Some clones in this sample may be carry-over from other donors' samples. The genes are TRBV10-3 and TRBJ2-2; 8 bases are shared with TRBD2. This CDR3 is CAAGGGTGELFF. Here the CDR3 DNA reads TGTGCCGCCGGGGGGGGCACCGGGGAGCTGTTTTTT.